A selection of T cell receptor beta chains follows, all from one sample in a study of blood T cell repertoires in COVID-19. Sequenced by immunoSEQ multiplex PCR; TCRdb stores in-frame clones only, minus some. The sample has some 100,000 clones, just under 80% seen once; the top ten hold roughly 29%. Sequencing was done on a sample of peripheral blood. All receptors come from a man aged 70 or older with active or convalescent COVID-19. Each CDR3 is given with its conserved first and last residue. Each record gives: clone size, CDR3 length, V gene, D gene, J gene, CDR3 DNA, CDR3 protein. D genes are given only for firm matches. The size entry is marked missing in some rows and otherwise reads once, few, many or a size class.

abundance: -
len: 14
v_gene: TRBV4-3
d_gene: -
j_gene: TRBJ1-2
CDR3nt: TGCGCCAGCAGCCAACTCGACAGGCAGAGTGGCTACACCTTC
CDR3aa: CASSQLDRQSGYTF

abundance: few
len: 14
v_gene: TRBV7-2
d_gene: -
j_gene: TRBJ2-7
CDR3nt: TGTGCCAGCAGCTTAGGTGGGGCTTCCTACGAGCAGTACTTC
CDR3aa: CASSLGGASYEQYF

abundance: -
len: 16
v_gene: TRBV5-6
d_gene: TRBD2
j_gene: TRBJ2-2
CDR3nt: TGTGCCAGCAGCACAGGACTAGCGGGAGTAACCGGGGAGCTGTTTTTT
CDR3aa: CASSTGLAGVTGELFF

abundance: -
len: 16
v_gene: TRBV7-9
d_gene: -
j_gene: TRBJ2-7
CDR3nt: TGTGCCAGCAGCTTGGATCGAACAGGGAGCTCCTACGAGCAGTACTTC
CDR3aa: CASSLDRTGSSYEQYF

abundance: -
len: 15
v_gene: TRBV30
d_gene: -
j_gene: TRBJ2-3
CDR3nt: TGTGCCTGGAGAGATAAGAGAGAGGGAGGAGATACGCAGTATTTT
CDR3aa: CAWRDKREGGDTQYF

abundance: -
len: 15
v_gene: TRBV21-1
d_gene: -
j_gene: TRBJ2-3
CDR3nt: TGTGCCAGCAGCAGGGTAGCGGAGGGCGGAGATACGCAGTATTTT
CDR3aa: CASSRVAEGGDTQYF

abundance: -
len: 11
v_gene: TRBV13
d_gene: -
j_gene: TRBJ2-3
CDR3nt: TGTGCCAGCAGCCCTCGGGATACGCAGTATTTT
CDR3aa: CASSPRDTQYF

abundance: -
len: 16
v_gene: TRBV5-1
d_gene: TRBD2
j_gene: TRBJ2-3
CDR3nt: TGCGCCAGCAGCGTGGGACTAGCGGGGGGTACAGATACGCAGTATTTT
CDR3aa: CASSVGLAGGTDTQYF

abundance: -
len: 15
v_gene: TRBV28
d_gene: -
j_gene: TRBJ1-2
CDR3nt: TGTGCCAGCAGGGGGGACACCGGAACCCTCTATGGCTACACCTTC
CDR3aa: CASRGDTGTLYGYTF

abundance: many
len: 15
v_gene: TRBV18
d_gene: -
j_gene: TRBJ2-4
CDR3nt: TGTGCCAGCTCAGCTCAGGCTGGGGCCAAAAACATTCAGTACTTC
CDR3aa: CASSAQAGAKNIQYF

abundance: -
len: 14
v_gene: TRBV3-1/TRBV3-2
d_gene: TRBD2
j_gene: TRBJ2-5
CDR3nt: TGTGCCAGCAGCGGCGGACTAGCGGGTGAGACCCAGTACTTC
CDR3aa: CASSGGLAGETQYF

abundance: -
len: 14
v_gene: TRBV5-6
d_gene: -
j_gene: TRBJ2-2
CDR3nt: TGTGCCAGCAGCTTGTGGCCCAACACCGGGGAGCTGTTTTTT
CDR3aa: CASSLWPNTGELFF

abundance: -
len: 14
v_gene: TRBV19
d_gene: -
j_gene: TRBJ2-5
CDR3nt: TGTGCCAGTAGTATCCGGGACACACAAGAGACCCAGTACTTC
CDR3aa: CASSIRDTQETQYF

abundance: -
len: 18
v_gene: TRBV4-1
d_gene: TRBD2
j_gene: TRBJ2-7
CDR3nt: TGCGCCAGCAGCCCAGTCGCGGGAGGCGGGAGGAACGCCTACGAGCAGTACTTC
CDR3aa: CASSPVAGGGRNAYEQYF

abundance: -
len: 12
v_gene: TRBV10-3
d_gene: TRBD1
j_gene: TRBJ1-1
CDR3nt: TGTGCCATCAGTGTAGACAGGGCTGAAGCTTTCTTT
CDR3aa: CAISVDRAEAFF

abundance: -
len: 12
v_gene: TRBV30
d_gene: TRBD1
j_gene: TRBJ1-2
CDR3nt: TGTGCCTTTCGGACAGGCCTTTATGGCTACACCTTC
CDR3aa: CAFRTGLYGYTF

abundance: once
len: 16
v_gene: TRBV19
d_gene: TRBD2
j_gene: TRBJ2-7
CDR3nt: TGTGCCAGTAGAAAGACTAGCGGGAGTAGCTCCTACGAGCAGTACTTC
CDR3aa: CASRKTSGSSSYEQYF

abundance: -
len: 13
v_gene: TRBV28
d_gene: -
j_gene: TRBJ1-4
CDR3nt: TGTGCCAGCATGAAACCAGTTTGGGAAAAACTGTTTTTT
CDR3aa: CASMKPVWEKLFF

abundance: -
len: 16
v_gene: TRBV25-1
d_gene: -
j_gene: TRBJ1-2
CDR3nt: TGTGCCAGCAGTGACCCGACAGGACCCCATGCCGATGGCTACACCTTC
CDR3aa: CASSDPTGPHADGYTF

abundance: once
len: 15
v_gene: TRBV7-6
d_gene: -
j_gene: TRBJ2-7
CDR3nt: TGTGCCAGCAGCTTAGCGTCAGGGGTGGGGTACGAGCAGTACTTC
CDR3aa: CASSLASGVGYEQYF

abundance: few
len: 16
v_gene: TRBV2
d_gene: TRBD1
j_gene: TRBJ1-5
CDR3nt: TGTGCCAGCAGTGAAGCTAGGACAGGGCTTCATCAGCCCCAGCATTTT
CDR3aa: CASSEARTGLHQPQHF

abundance: -
len: 13
v_gene: TRBV9
d_gene: -
j_gene: TRBJ1-1
CDR3nt: TGTGCCAGCAGCGTGGCAGGGAACACTGAAGCTTTCTTT
CDR3aa: CASSVAGNTEAFF

abundance: -
len: 23
v_gene: TRBV6-1
d_gene: -
j_gene: TRBJ2-2
CDR3nt: TGTGCCAGCAGTGAAGACGTTAGCCTTGCGGCAGGGGTATTGTCCCCGAACACCGGGGAGCTGTTTTTT
CDR3aa: CASSEDVSLAAGVLSPNTGELFF

abundance: -
len: 15
v_gene: TRBV4-3
d_gene: TRBD1
j_gene: TRBJ2-7
CDR3nt: TGCGCCAGCAGCCACGGGACAGAGGATTCCTACGAGCAGTACTTC
CDR3aa: CASSHGTEDSYEQYF

abundance: -
len: 17
v_gene: TRBV19
d_gene: TRBD1
j_gene: TRBJ2-2
CDR3nt: TGTGCCAGTAGTATCCGGCTGAGGGCGACAGGGACCGGGGAGCTGTTTTTT
CDR3aa: CASSIRLRATGTGELFF

abundance: -
len: 12
v_gene: TRBV6-2/TRBV6-3
d_gene: -
j_gene: TRBJ1-1
CDR3nt: TGTGCCAGCAGCCAACAGGGATGGGAAGCTTTCTTT
CDR3aa: CASSQQGWEAFF

abundance: -
len: 15
v_gene: TRBV25-1
d_gene: -
j_gene: TRBJ2-1
CDR3nt: TGTGCCAGCAGGGGGGACTCGAGCTCCTACAATGAGCAGTTCTTC
CDR3aa: CASRGDSSSYNEQFF

abundance: -
len: 14
v_gene: TRBV30
d_gene: TRBD2
j_gene: TRBJ2-7
CDR3nt: TGTGCCTGGAGTGTGAGCGGGGGGACTTACGAGCAGTACTTC
CDR3aa: CAWSVSGGTYEQYF

abundance: once
len: 12
v_gene: TRBV12-3/TRBV12-4
d_gene: -
j_gene: TRBJ2-1
CDR3nt: TGTGCCAGCAGTTCCCCTCCCAATGAGCAGTTCTTC
CDR3aa: CASSSPPNEQFF

abundance: -
len: 18
v_gene: TRBV24-1
d_gene: TRBD2
j_gene: TRBJ2-5
CDR3nt: TGTGCCACCAGTCCACGATTTGGTACTAGCGGGGGCCGAGAGACCCAGTACTTC
CDR3aa: CATSPRFGTSGGRETQYF

abundance: -
len: 15
v_gene: TRBV5-8
d_gene: TRBD1
j_gene: TRBJ2-1
CDR3nt: TGTGCCAGCAGCTTGGGGGACAGGGGGAACAATGAGCAGTTCTTC
CDR3aa: CASSLGDRGNNEQFF

abundance: -
len: 14
v_gene: TRBV11-2
d_gene: -
j_gene: TRBJ2-2
CDR3nt: TGTGCCAGCAGCGCAGGCGAGTGGACCGGGGAGCTGTTTTTT
CDR3aa: CASSAGEWTGELFF

abundance: few
len: 11
v_gene: TRBV27
d_gene: -
j_gene: TRBJ2-7
CDR3nt: TGTGCCAGCACACACGGGGACGAGCAGTACTTC
CDR3aa: CASTHGDEQYF

abundance: -
len: 14
v_gene: TRBV7-2
d_gene: TRBD1
j_gene: TRBJ1-5
CDR3nt: TGTGCCAGCAGTCCTACAGGGGGTTTTCAGCCCCAGCATTTT
CDR3aa: CASSPTGGFQPQHF

abundance: -
len: 15
v_gene: TRBV9
d_gene: TRBD2
j_gene: TRBJ2-2
CDR3nt: TGTGCCAGCAGCGCTAGAGGGACTAGCGACGGGGAGCTGTTTTTT
CDR3aa: CASSARGTSDGELFF

abundance: -
len: 16
v_gene: TRBV29-1
d_gene: TRBD1
j_gene: TRBJ2-1
CDR3nt: TGCAGCGCACCGGGACAGGGGGCGCCGGGGTACAATGAGCAGTTCTTC
CDR3aa: CSAPGQGAPGYNEQFF

abundance: -
len: 17
v_gene: TRBV4-3
d_gene: -
j_gene: TRBJ1-6
CDR3nt: TGCGCCAGCAGCCAAGAACCCGCGGGGGTGGTTGGATCACCCCTCCACTTT
CDR3aa: CASSQEPAGVVGSPLHF

abundance: -
len: 13
v_gene: TRBV19
d_gene: -
j_gene: TRBJ1-4
CDR3nt: TGTGCCAGTAGTATGACACCTAAAGAAAAACTGTTTTTT
CDR3aa: CASSMTPKEKLFF

abundance: -
len: 17
v_gene: TRBV9
d_gene: TRBD2
j_gene: TRBJ2-1
CDR3nt: TGTGCCAGCAGCCCCGGACTAGCGGGAGCCACCTACAATGAGCAGTTCTTC
CDR3aa: CASSPGLAGATYNEQFF

abundance: -
len: 19
v_gene: TRBV6-2/TRBV6-3
d_gene: TRBD2
j_gene: TRBJ2-1
CDR3nt: TGTGCCAGCAGTCAAGGACTAGCGGGAGGGCCGTTTTCCTACAATGAGCAGTTCTTC
CDR3aa: CASSQGLAGGPFSYNEQFF

abundance: -
len: 12
v_gene: TRBV29-1
d_gene: -
j_gene: TRBJ1-2
CDR3nt: TGCAGCGTTGACGCGAGAGGATATGGCTACACCTTC
CDR3aa: CSVDARGYGYTF

abundance: -
len: 17
v_gene: TRBV27
d_gene: TRBD1
j_gene: TRBJ1-5
CDR3nt: TGTGCCAGCAGTTTCTCTGGTGCAGGGGGATTGGGGCAGCCCCAGCATTTT
CDR3aa: CASSFSGAGGLGQPQHF

abundance: -
len: 14
v_gene: TRBV6-5
d_gene: -
j_gene: TRBJ2-2
CDR3nt: TGTGCCAGCAGACTCAAACAGGGTTCCGGGGAGCTGTTTTTT
CDR3aa: CASRLKQGSGELFF

abundance: once
len: 16
v_gene: TRBV5-4
d_gene: TRBD2
j_gene: TRBJ2-7
CDR3nt: TGTGCCAGCAGCTTGAGGCTAGCGGGGGGGCCGGACGAGCAGTACTTC
CDR3aa: CASSLRLAGGPDEQYF

abundance: -
len: 16
v_gene: TRBV29-1
d_gene: -
j_gene: TRBJ1-3
CDR3nt: TGCAGCGTACTTCAGGGGCCTAGGAACTCTGGAAACACCATATATTTT
CDR3aa: CSVLQGPRNSGNTIYF

abundance: -
len: 13
v_gene: TRBV7-9
d_gene: -
j_gene: TRBJ2-2
CDR3nt: TGTGCCAGCAGTAATTTAGCGCTCGGGGAGCTGTTTTTT
CDR3aa: CASSNLALGELFF

abundance: -
len: 14
v_gene: TRBV19
d_gene: -
j_gene: TRBJ1-3
CDR3nt: TGTGCCAGTAGCTCCCCCGGGGGGAGGAACACCATATATTTT
CDR3aa: CASSSPGGRNTIYF

abundance: -
len: 15
v_gene: TRBV6-6
d_gene: TRBD1
j_gene: TRBJ1-1
CDR3nt: TGTGCCAGCAGTCGCCCAAACAGGGGGGTCACTGAAGCTTTCTTT
CDR3aa: CASSRPNRGVTEAFF

abundance: once
len: 18
v_gene: TRBV4-2
d_gene: -
j_gene: TRBJ2-5
CDR3nt: TGTGCCAGCAGCCGCGATCATTATGGTAGCCGACTCCAAGAGACCCAGTACTTC
CDR3aa: CASSRDHYGSRLQETQYF

abundance: -
len: 15
v_gene: TRBV5-1
d_gene: TRBD2
j_gene: TRBJ2-3
CDR3nt: TGCGCCAGCAGCTTGGGGGGACTAGAGACAGATACGCAGTATTTT
CDR3aa: CASSLGGLETDTQYF

abundance: -
len: 14
v_gene: TRBV7-2
d_gene: TRBD1
j_gene: TRBJ2-7
CDR3nt: TGTGCCAGCAGCATAGACAGGGGGCGCTACGAGCAGTACTTC
CDR3aa: CASSIDRGRYEQYF